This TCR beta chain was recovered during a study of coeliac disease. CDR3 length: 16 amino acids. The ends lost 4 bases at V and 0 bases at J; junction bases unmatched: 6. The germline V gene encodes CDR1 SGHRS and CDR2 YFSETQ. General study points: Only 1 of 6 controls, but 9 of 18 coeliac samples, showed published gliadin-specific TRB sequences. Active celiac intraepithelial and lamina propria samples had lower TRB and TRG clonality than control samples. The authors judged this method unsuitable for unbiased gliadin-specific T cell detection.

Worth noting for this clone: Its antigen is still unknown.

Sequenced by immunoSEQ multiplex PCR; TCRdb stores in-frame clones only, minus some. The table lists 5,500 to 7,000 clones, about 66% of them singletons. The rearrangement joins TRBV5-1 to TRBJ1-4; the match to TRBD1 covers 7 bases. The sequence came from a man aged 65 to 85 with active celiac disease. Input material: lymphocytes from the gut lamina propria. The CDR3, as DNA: TGCGCCAGCAGCGATGGCCAGGGGGCAACTAATGAAAAACTGTTTTTT. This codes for CASSDGQGATNEKLFF. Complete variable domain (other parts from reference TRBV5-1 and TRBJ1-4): KAGVTQTPRYLIKTRGQQVTLSCSPISGHRSVSWYQQTPGQGLQFLFEYFSETQRNKGNFPGRFSGRQFSNSRSEMNVSTLELGDSALYLCASSDGQGATNEKLFFGSGTQLSVL.